This T cell receptor (beta chain) was captured in a study of siplizumab effects on memory and regulatory T cells. The CDR3 runs to 11 residues. V was shortened by 7 bases and J by 1 base, with 5 bases between the two germline ends. The germline V gene encodes CDR1 SGHNT and CDR2 YYREEE (reference sequence). Here immunoSEQ multiplex PCR was the method, and the copy in TCRdb shows in-frame clones only, minus some. The sample lists about 50,000 clones, just over 95% seen once, with roughly 1.1% in the top ten. This clonotype originated in a human donor in good health. V gene TRBV5-4 combines with J gene TRBJ1-1; D gene unclear. Sequencing input: naive CD8+ T cells sorted from blood. In DNA form, the CDR3 reads TGTGCCAGCTGGTCGAACACTGAAGCTTTCTTT. This sequence encodes CASWSNTEAFF.